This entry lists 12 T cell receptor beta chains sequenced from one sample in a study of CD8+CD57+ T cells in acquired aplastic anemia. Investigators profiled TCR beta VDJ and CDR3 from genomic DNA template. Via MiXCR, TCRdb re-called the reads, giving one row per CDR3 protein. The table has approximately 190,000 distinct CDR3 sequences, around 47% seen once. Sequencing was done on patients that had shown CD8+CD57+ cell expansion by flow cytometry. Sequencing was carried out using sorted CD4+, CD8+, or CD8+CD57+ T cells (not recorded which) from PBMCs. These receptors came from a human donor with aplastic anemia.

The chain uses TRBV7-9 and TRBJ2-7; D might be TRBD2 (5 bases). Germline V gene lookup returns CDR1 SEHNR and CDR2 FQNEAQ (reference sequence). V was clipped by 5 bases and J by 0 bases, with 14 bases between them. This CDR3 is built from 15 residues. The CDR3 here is CASSPNTGSSYEQYF. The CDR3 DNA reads TGTGCCAGCAGCCCTAACACGGGGAGCTCCTACGAGCAGTACTTC. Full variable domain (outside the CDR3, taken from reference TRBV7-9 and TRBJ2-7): DTGVSQNPRHKITKRGQNVTFRCDPISEHNRLYWYRQTLGQGPEFLTYFQNEAQLEKSRLLSDRFSAERPKGSFSTLEIQRTEQGDSAMYLCASSPNTGSSYEQYFGPGTRLTVT.

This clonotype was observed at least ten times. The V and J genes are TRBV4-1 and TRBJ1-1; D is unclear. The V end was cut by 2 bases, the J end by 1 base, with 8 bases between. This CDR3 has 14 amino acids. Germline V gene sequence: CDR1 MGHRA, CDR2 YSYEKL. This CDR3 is CASSQPGRNTEAFF. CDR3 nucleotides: TGCGCCAGCAGCCAACCGGGTAGGAACACTGAAGCTTTCTTT.

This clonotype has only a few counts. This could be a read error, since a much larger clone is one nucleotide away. The CDR3 nucleotides are TGCAGTGCTAGTGGACGGGACAGGGGCCCTCGGGAGGGAGGGGAGACCCGGTACTTC. As protein: CSASGRDRGPREGGETRYF. This chain uses TRBV20-1 with TRBJ2-5; 10 bases are shared with TRBD1. CDR3 length: 19 amino acids. Per the germline V gene, CDR1 is DFQATT and CDR2 is SNEGSKA (reference sequence).

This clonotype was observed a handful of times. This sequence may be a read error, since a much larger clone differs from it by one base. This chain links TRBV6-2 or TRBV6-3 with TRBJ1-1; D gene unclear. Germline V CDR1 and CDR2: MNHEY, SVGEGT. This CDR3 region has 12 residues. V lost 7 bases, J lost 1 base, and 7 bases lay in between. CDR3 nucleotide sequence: TGTGCCAGCAATCTGGGGAACACTGAAGCTTTCTTT. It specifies CASNLGNTEAFF.

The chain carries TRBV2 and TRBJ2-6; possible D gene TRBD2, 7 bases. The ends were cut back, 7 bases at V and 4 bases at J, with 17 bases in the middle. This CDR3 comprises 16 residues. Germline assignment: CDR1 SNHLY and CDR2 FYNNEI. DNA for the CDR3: TGTGCCAGCAATCTCCCTGGGGGGGCCGGGGCCAACGTCCTGACTTTC. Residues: CASNLPGGAGANVLTF.

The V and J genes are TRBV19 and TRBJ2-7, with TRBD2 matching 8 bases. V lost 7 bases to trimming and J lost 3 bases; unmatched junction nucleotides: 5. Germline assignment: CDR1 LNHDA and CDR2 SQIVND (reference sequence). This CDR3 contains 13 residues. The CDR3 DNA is TGTGCCAGTACCGTAGCGGGGAACTACGAGCAGTACTTC. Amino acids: CASTVAGNYEQYF.

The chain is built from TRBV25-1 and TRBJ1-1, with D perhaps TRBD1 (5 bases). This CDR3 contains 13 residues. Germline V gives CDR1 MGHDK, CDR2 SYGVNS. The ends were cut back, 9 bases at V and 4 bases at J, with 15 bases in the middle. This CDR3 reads CASRMGTGTEAFF. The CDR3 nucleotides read TGTGCCAGTAGGATGGGCACAGGCACTGAAGCTTTCTTT.

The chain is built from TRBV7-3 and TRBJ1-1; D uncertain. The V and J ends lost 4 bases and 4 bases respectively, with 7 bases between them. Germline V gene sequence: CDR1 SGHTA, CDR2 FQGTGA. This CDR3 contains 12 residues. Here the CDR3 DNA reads TGTGCCAGCAGCTCCGCGGGCACTGAAGCTTTCTTT. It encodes CASSSAGTEAFF.

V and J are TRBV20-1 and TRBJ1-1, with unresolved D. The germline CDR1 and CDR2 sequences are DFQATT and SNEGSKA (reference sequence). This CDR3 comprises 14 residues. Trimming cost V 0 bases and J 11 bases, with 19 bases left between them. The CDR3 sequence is CSARDPGGSGDAFF. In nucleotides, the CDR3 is TGCAGTGCTAGAGATCCAGGCGGGTCGGGTGATGCTTTCTTT.

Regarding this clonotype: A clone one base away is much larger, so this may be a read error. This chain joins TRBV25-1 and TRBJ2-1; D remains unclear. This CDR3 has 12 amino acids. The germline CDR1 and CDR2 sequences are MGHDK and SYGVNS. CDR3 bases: TGTGCCGGCAGTGAATTGGGCAATGAGCAGTTCTTC. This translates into CAGSELGNEQFF.

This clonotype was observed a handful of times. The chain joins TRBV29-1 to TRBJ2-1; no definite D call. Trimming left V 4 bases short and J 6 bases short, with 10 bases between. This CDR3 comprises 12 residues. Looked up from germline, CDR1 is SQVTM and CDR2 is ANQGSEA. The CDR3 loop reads CSVVWGSNEQFF. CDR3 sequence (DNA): TGCAGCGTTGTCTGGGGAAGCAATGAGCAGTTCTTC.

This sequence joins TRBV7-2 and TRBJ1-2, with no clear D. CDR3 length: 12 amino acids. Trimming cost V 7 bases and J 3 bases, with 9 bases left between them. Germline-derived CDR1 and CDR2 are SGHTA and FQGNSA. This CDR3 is CASTPGYYGYTF. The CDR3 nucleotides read TGTGCCAGCACTCCGGGCTACTATGGCTACACCTTC.